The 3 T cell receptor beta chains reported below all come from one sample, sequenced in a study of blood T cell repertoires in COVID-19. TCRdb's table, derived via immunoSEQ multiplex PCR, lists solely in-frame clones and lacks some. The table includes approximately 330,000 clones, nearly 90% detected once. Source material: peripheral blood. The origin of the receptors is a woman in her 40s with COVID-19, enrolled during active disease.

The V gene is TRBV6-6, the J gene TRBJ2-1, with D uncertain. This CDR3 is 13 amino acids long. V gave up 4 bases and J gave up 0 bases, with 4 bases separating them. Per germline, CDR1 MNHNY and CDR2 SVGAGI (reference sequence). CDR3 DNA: TGTGCCAGCAGTTCCCTCTCCTACAATGAGCAGTTCTTC. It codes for CASSSLSYNEQFF.

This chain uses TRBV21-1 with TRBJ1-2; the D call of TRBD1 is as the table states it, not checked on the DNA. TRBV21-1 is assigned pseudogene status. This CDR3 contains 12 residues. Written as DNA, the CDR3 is TGTGCCAGCAGCAAAGAAGGCGACCAGGGTACCTTC. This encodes CASSKEGDQGTF.

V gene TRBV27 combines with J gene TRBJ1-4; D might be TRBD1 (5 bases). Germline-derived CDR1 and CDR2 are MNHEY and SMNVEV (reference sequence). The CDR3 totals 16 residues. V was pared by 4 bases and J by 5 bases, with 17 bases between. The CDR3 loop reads CASSYRWAGQNEKLFF. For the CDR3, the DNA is TGTGCCAGCAGTTATCGGTGGGCGGGGCAAAATGAAAAACTGTTTTTT. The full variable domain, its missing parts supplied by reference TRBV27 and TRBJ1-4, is EAQVTQNPRYLITVTGKKLTVTCSQNMNHEYMSWYRQDPGLGLRQIYYSMNVEVTDKGDVPEGYKVSRKEKRNFPLILESPSPNQTSLYFCASSYRWAGQNEKLFFGSGTQLSVL.